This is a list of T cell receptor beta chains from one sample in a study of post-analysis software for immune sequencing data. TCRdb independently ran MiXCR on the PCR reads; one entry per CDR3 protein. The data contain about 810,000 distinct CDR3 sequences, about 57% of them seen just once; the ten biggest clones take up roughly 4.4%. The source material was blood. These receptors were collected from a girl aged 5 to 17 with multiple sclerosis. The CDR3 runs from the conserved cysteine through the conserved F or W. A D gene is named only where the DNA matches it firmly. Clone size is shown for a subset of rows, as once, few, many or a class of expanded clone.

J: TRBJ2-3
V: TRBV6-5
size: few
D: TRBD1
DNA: TGTGCCAGCAGCCGCCGGGACAGGGGGATACATACGCAGTATTTT
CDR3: CASSRRDRGIHTQYF

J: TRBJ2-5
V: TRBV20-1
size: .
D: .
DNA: TGTAGTGCTGAGGCCCCTGGGAGGATGGGGGGGACCCAGTACTTC
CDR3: CSAEAPGRMGGTQYF

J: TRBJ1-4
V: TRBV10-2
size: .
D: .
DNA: TGCGCCAGCAGTGACAATAAGGGGGACGTAAAACTGTTTTTT
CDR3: CASSDNKGDVKLFF

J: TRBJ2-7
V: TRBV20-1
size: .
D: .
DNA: TGCAGTGCTCCGCCGGAGCCCGGTTCCTACGAGCAGTACTTC
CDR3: CSAPPEPGSYEQYF

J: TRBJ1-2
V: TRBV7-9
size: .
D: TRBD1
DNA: TGTGCCAGCAGCTCCCGCCCGGGACAGAAAGAGGGAAACTATGGCTACACCTTC
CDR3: CASSSRPGQKEGNYGYTF

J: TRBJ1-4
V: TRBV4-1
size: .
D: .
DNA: TGCGCCAGCAGCCGCTGGACACCAGCAACTAATGAAAAACTGTTTTTT
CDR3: CASSRWTPATNEKLFF

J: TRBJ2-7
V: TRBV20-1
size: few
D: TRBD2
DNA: TGCAGTGCTAGAGGGCAAGCGGGGAGATACGAGCAGTACTTC
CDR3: CSARGQAGRYEQYF

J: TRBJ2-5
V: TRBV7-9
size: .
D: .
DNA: TGTGCCAGCAGCCCTCTTGGGGGGATCCAAGAGACCCAGTACTTC
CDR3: CASSPLGGIQETQYF

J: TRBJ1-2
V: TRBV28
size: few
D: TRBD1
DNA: TGTGCCAGCAGATCGACAGGGTATGGCTACACCTTC
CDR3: CASRSTGYGYTF

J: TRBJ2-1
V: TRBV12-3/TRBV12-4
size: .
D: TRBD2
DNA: TGTGCCAGCAGTACTAGCGGGAGCAGGAGTGAGCAGTTCTTC
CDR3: CASSTSGSRSEQFF

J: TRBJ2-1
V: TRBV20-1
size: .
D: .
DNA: TGCAGTGCTATGGTGCCTAGTTACAATGAGCAGTTCTTC
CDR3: CSAMVPSYNEQFF

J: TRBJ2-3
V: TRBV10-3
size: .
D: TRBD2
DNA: TGTGCCATCAGTGCTTTTGGGACTAGCGGGGATGTTACGCAGTATTTT
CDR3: CAISAFGTSGDVTQYF

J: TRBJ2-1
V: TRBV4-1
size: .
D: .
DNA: TGCGCCAGCAGCCCGGGGGGACAGACGGGAAGAGGGCAGTTCTTC
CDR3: CASSPGGQTGRGQFF

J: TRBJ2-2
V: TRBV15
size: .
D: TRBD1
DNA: TGTGCCACCAGCAGGGGGACAGGGTCTGGCGGGGAGCTGTTTTTT
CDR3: CATSRGTGSGGELFF

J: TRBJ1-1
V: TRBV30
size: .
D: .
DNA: TGTGCCTGGAGTGTGGAGATCACTGAAGCTTTCTTT
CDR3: CAWSVEITEAFF

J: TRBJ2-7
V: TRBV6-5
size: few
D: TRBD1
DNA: TGTGCCAGCAAATGGTGGGGGACAGGGACCTACGAGCAGTACTTC
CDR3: CASKWWGTGTYEQYF

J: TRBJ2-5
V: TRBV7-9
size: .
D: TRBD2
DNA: TGTGCCAGCAGCCACACTAGCGGGAGAAACCAAGAGACCCAGTACTTC
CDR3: CASSHTSGRNQETQYF

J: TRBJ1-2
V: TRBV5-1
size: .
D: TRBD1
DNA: TGCGCCAGCAGCTTGGGACAGGGGGCTGTTCCGAACTATGGCTACACCTTC
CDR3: CASSLGQGAVPNYGYTF

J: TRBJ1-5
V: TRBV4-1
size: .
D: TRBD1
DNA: TGCGCCAGCAGCCAACCGGGACAGGGAAAGGAGCGGGATAGCAATCAGCCCCAGCATTTT
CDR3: CASSQPGQGKERDSNQPQHF

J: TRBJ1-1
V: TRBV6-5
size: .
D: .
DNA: TGTGCCAGCAGGGCGAATCGCGGTTCACCAAACACTGAAGCTTTCTTT
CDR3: CASRANRGSPNTEAFF

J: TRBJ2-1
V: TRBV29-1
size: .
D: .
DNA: TGCAGCGCGGGGCCGGGCAATGAGCAGTTCTTC
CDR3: CSAGPGNEQFF

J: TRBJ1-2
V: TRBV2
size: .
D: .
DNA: TGTGCCAGCAGTGGTACAGTATCCTATGGCTACACCTTC
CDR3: CASSGTVSYGYTF

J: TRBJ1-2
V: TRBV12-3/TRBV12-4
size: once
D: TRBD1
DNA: TGTGCCAGCAGTCCCTTTTGGACAGGATTGAACTATGGCTACACCTTC
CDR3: CASSPFWTGLNYGYTF

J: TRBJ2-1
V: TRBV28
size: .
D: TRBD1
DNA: TGTGCCAGCAGTGCTACAGGGGGCTTGAGCAATGAGCAGTTCTTC
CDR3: CASSATGGLSNEQFF

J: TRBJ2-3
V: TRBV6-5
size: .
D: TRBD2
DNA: TGTGCCAGCGCCGCGGGCGGGAGAACAGATACGCAGTATTTT
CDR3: CASAAGGRTDTQYF

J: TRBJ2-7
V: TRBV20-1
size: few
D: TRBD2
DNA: TGCAGTGCTCGGGGACTAGCGGGACCGTACGAGCAGTACTTC
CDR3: CSARGLAGPYEQYF

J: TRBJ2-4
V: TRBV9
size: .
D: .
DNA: TGTGCCGGCAGCCCGTCCAGTGACCTAGCCAAAAACATTCAGTACTTC
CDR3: CAGSPSSDLAKNIQYF

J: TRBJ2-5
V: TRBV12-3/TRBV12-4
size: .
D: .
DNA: TGTGCCAGCAGACGGGGGGCGAGCCAAGAGACCCAGTACTTC
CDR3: CASRRGASQETQYF

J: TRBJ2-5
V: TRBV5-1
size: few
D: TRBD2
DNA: TGCGCCAGCAGCTTGGCAGCGGGGGCACAAGAGACCCAGTACTTC
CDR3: CASSLAAGAQETQYF

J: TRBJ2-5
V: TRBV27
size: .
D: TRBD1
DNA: TGTGCCAGCAGCAGGGGGCGCATGTACCAAGAGACCCAGTACTTC
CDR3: CASSRGRMYQETQYF

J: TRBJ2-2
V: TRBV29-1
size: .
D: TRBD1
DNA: TGCAGCGTTGCCCAGGGGGTGAACACCGGGGAGCTGTTTTTT
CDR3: CSVAQGVNTGELFF

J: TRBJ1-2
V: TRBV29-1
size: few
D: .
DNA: TGCAGCGTTGCTCGAACGGGGGCTGGGTACTATGGCTACACCTTC
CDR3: CSVARTGAGYYGYTF

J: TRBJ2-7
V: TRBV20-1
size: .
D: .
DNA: TGCAGTGCTAGACCGGACCCCAACAGGTCGCCGTACTTC
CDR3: CSARPDPNRSPYF

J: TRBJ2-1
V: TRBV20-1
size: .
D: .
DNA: TGCAGTGCTAGAGTAGACAAGTACAATGAGCAGTTCTTC
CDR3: CSARVDKYNEQFF

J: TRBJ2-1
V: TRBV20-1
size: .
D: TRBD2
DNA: TGCAGTGCTAGATCAGGACTAGCGATATACAATGAGCAGTTCTTC
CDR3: CSARSGLAIYNEQFF

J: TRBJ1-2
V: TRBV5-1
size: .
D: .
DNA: TGCGCCAGCAGCACCGTAGGGGACTATGGCTACACCTTC
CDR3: CASSTVGDYGYTF

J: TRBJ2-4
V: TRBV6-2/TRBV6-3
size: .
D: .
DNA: TGTGCCAGCAAACTAGCTAGTGTGGGATACAATGAGCAGTACTTC
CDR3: CASKLASVGYNEQYF

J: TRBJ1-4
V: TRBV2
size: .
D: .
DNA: TGTGCCAGCAGTGAGAACGGCCGGGGGGGAAAACTGTTTTTT
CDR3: CASSENGRGGKLFF

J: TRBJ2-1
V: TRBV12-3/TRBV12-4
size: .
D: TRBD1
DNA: TGTGCCAGCAGTCTCCTCGGGGGACAGGGGATTAATGAGCAGTTCTTC
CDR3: CASSLLGGQGINEQFF

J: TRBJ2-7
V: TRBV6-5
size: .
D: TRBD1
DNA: TGTGCCAGCAGTTACGGGACAGGGAGCTCCTACGAGCAGTACTTC
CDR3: CASSYGTGSSYEQYF

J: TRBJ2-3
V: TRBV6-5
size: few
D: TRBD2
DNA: TGTGCCAGCAGATCTAGCGGGGGGCGGACAGATACGCAGTATTTT
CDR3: CASRSSGGRTDTQYF

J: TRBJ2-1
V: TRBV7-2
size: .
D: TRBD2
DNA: TGTGCCAGCAGCTTATCCGCCGGGACTAACTACAATGAGCAGTTCTTC
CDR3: CASSLSAGTNYNEQFF

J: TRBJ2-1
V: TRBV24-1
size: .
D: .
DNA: TGTGCCACCAGTGACGGGACCCTATACAATGAGCAGTTCTTC
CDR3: CATSDGTLYNEQFF

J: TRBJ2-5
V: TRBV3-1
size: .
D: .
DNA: TGTGCCAGCAACCGGGCCCAGGGAGCCGGAGAGACCCAGTACTTC
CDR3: CASNRAQGAGETQYF

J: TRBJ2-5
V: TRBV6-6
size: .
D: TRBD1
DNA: TGTGTCAGCAGCTCCAGGACAGGGACAGAGACCCAGTACTTC
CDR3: CVSSSRTGTETQYF

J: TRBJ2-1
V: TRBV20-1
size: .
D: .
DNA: TGCAGTGCTAGTCGGCGCAACAATGAGCAGTTCTTC
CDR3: CSASRRNNEQFF

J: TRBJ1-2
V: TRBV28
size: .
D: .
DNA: TGTGCCAGCAGTTTTATAGATGGCTACACCTTC
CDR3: CASSFIDGYTF

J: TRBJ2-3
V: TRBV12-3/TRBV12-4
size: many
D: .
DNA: TGTGCCAGCAGCTTATCGGGAGATACGCAGTATTTT
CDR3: CASSLSGDTQYF

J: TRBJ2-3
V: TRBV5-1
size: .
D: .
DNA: TGCGCCAGCAGATTAGGGACGCAGATCGCAGATACGCAGTATTTT
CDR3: CASRLGTQIADTQYF

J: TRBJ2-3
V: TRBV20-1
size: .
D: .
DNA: TGCAGTGCTGAGGCAGGACGACTAGTCACAGATACGCAGTATTTT
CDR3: CSAEAGRLVTDTQYF

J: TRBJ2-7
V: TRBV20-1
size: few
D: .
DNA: TGCAGTGCCGCGGGACTTCCCCCCTACGAGCAGTACTTC
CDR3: CSAAGLPPYEQYF

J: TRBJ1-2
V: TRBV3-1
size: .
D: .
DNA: TGTGCCAGCAGCCAAGAGCCAGGCTATGGCTACACCTTC
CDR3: CASSQEPGYGYTF

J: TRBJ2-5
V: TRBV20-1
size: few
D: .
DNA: TGCAGTGCTAGGAGACGAGGACAAGAGACCCAGTACTTC
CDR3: CSARRRGQETQYF

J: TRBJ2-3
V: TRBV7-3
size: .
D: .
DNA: TGTGCCAACAGCTTAACAGGCACAGATACGCAGTATTTT
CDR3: CANSLTGTDTQYF

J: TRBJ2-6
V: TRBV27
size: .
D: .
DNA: TGTGCCAGCAGTCCTCTCGTCTCTGGGGCCAACGTCCTGACTTTC
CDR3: CASSPLVSGANVLTF